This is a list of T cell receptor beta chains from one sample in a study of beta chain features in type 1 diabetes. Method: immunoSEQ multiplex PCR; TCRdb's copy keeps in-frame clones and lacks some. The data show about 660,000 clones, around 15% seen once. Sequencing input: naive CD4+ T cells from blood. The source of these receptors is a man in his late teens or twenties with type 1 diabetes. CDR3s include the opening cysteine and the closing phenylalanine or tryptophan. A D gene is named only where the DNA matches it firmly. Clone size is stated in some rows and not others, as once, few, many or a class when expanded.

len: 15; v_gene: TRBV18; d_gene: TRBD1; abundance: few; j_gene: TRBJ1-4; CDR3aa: CASSPGAGGNEKLFF; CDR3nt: TGTGCCAGCTCACCGGGGGCAGGGGGAAATGAAAAACTGTTTTTT
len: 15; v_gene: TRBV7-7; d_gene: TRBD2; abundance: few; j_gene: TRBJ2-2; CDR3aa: CASRRGTSGTGELFF; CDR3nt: TGTGCTAGCAGACGCGGGACTAGCGGGACAGGGGAGCTGTTTTTT
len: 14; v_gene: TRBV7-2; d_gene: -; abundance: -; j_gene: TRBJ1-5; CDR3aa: CASSFRGGYQPQHF; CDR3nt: TGTGCCAGCAGCTTCAGGGGAGGATATCAGCCCCAGCATTTT
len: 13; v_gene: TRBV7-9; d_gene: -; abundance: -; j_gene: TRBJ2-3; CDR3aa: CASSPQGADTQYF; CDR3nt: TGTGCCAGCAGTCCCCAGGGCGCAGATACGCAGTATTTT
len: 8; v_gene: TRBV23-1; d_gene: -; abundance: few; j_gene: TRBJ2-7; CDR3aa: CAPHEQYF; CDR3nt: TGCGCCCCACACGAGCAGTACTTC
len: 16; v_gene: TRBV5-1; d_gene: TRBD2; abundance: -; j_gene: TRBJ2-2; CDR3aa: CASRLGRQGSPGELFF; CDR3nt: TGCGCCAGCAGGCTCGGGAGGCAGGGAAGTCCCGGGGAGCTGTTTTTT
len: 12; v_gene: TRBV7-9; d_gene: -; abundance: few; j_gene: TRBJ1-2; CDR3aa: CASSSEGYGYTF; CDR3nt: TGTGCCAGCAGCTCCGAGGGCTATGGCTACACCTTC
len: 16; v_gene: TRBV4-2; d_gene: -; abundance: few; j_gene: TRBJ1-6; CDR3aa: CASSRERWAENSPLHF; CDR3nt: TGTGCCAGCAGCCGAGAGAGGTGGGCGGAGAATTCACCCCTCCACTTT
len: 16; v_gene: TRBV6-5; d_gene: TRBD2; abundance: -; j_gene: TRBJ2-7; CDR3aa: CASSYHFGTSAAEQYF; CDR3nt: TGTGCCAGCAGTTACCATTTCGGGACTAGCGCGGCCGAGCAGTACTTC
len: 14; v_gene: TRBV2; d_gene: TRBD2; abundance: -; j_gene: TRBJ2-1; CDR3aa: CASSDRRTSNEQFF; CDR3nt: TGTGCCAGCAGTGACAGAAGGACTAGCAACGAGCAGTTCTTC
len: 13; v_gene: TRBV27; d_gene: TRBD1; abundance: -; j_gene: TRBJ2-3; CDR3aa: CASSLSGQNRGYF; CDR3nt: TGTGCCAGCAGTTTATCGGGACAGAACAGAGGGTATTTT
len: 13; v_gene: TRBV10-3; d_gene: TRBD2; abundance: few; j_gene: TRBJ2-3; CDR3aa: CAISELGLAAQDF; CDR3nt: TGTGCCATCAGTGAGTTAGGACTAGCGGCCCAGGATTTT
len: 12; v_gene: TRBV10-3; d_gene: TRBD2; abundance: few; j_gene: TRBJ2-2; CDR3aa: CASSGDTGELFF; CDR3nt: TGTGCCTCGAGCGGGGACACCGGGGAGCTGTTTTTT
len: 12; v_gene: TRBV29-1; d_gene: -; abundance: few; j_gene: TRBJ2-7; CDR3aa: CSARTSSYEQYF; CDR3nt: TGCAGCGCCCGCACCAGCTCCTACGAGCAGTACTTC
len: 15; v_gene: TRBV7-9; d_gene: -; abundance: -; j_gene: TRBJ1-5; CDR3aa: CASSMDIEVGQPQHF; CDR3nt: TGTGCCAGCAGCATGGACATTGAGGTAGGGCAGCCCCAGCATTTT
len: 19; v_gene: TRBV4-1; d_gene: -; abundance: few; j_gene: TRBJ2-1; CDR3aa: CASSQPIGGPGTVVNEQFF; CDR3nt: TGCGCCAGCAGCCAACCGATCGGGGGCCCAGGGACCGTAGTCAATGAGCAGTTCTTC
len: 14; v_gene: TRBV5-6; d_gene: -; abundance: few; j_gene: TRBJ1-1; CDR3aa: CASSLLFENTEAFF; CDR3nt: TGTGCCAGCAGCTTGCTTTTCGAGAACACTGAAGCTTTCTTT
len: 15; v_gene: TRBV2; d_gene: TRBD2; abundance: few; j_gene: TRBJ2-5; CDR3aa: CASSTLTSGGETQYF; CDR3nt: TGTGCCAGCAGTACTTTGACTAGCGGGGGAGAGACCCAGTACTTC
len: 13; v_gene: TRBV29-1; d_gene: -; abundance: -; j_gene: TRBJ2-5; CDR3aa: CSANRGGLETQYF; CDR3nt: TGCAGCGCCAACAGAGGGGGTCTAGAGACCCAGTACTTC
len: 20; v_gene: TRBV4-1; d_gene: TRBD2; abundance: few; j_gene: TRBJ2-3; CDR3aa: CASSQERSDRLAASTDTQYF; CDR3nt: TGCGCCAGCAGCCAAGAAAGAAGTGACCGACTAGCGGCCTCCACAGATACGCAGTATTTT
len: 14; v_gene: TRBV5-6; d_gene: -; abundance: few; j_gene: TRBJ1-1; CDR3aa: CASSRRDRNTEAFF; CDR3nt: TGTGCCAGCAGCCGACGGGATCGGAACACTGAAGCTTTCTTT
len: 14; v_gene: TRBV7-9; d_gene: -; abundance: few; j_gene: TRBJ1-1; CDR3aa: CAVRREGLPTEAFF; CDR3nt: TGTGCCGTCCGTCGTGAGGGTCTTCCCACTGAAGCTTTCTTT
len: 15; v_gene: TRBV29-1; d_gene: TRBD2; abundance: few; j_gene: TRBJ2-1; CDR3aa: CSVGVLAEPYNEQFF; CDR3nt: TGCAGCGTGGGGGTTCTAGCGGAACCCTACAATGAGCAGTTCTTC
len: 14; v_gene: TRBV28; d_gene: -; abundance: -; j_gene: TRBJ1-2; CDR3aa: CASSLSAGNYGYTF; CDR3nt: TGTGCCAGCAGTTTAAGCGCCGGAAACTATGGCTACACCTTC
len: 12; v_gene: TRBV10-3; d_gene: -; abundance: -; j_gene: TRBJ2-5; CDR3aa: CAIAGDQETQYF; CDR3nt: TGTGCCATCGCTGGGGATCAAGAGACCCAGTACTTC
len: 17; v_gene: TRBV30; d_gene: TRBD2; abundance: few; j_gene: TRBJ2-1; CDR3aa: CAWRDRTSGSSYNEQFF; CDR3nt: TGTGCCTGGAGGGACCGGACTAGCGGGAGCTCCTACAATGAGCAGTTCTTC
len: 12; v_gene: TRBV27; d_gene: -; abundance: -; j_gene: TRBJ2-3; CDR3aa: CASGGFTDTQYF; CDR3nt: TGTGCCAGCGGGGGGTTCACAGATACGCAGTATTTT
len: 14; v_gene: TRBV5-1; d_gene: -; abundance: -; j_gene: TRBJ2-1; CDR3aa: CASSPMAGRNEQFF; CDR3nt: TGCGCCAGCAGCCCAATGGCTGGTAGGAATGAGCAGTTCTTC
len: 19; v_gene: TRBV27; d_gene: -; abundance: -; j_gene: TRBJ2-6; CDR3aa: CASSLSWGPLVSGANVLTF; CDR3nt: TGTGCCAGCAGTTTATCGTGGGGACCCCTAGTCTCTGGGGCCAACGTCCTGACTTTC
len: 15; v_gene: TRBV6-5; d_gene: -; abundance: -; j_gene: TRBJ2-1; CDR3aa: CASSYGLAPGNEQFF; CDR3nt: TGTGCCAGCAGTTACGGGCTAGCCCCTGGCAATGAGCAGTTCTTC
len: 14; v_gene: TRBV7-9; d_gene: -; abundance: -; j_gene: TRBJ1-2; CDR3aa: CASSLQVSNYGYTF; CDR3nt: TGTGCCAGCAGCCTACAGGTGTCTAACTATGGCTACACCTTC
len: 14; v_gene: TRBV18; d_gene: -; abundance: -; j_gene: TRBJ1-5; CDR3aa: CASSPSALPGPQHF; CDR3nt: TGTGCCAGCTCACCCAGTGCCCTCCCAGGGCCCCAGCATTTT
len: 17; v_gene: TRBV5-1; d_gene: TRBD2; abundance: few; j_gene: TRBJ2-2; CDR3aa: CASSLAGAAANTGELFF; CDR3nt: TGCGCCAGCAGTCTAGCGGGAGCCGCGGCGAACACCGGGGAGCTGTTTTTT
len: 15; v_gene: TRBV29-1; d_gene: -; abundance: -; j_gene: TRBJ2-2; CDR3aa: CSVEEGKTVTGELFF; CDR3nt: TGCAGCGTTGAAGAGGGGAAGACAGTGACCGGGGAGCTGTTTTTT
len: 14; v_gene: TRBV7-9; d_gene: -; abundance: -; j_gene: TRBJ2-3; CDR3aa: CASSLVSDGDTQYF; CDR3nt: TGTGCCAGCAGCTTAGTGTCCGACGGGGATACGCAGTATTTT
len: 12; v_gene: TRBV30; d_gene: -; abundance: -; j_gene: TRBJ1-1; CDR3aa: CAWSRTHTEAFF; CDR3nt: TGTGCCTGGAGTCGGACCCACACTGAAGCTTTCTTT
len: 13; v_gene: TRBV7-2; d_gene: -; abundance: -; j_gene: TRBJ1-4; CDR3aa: CASRDASNEKLFF; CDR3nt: TGTGCCAGCAGAGATGCAAGTAATGAAAAACTGTTTTTT